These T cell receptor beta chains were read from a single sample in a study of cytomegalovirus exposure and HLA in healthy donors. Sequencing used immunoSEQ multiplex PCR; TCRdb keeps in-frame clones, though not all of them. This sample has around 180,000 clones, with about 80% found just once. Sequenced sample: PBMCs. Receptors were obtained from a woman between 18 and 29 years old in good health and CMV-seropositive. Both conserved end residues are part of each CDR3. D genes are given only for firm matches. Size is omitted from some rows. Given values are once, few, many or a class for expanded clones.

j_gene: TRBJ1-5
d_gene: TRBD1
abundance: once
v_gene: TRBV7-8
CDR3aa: CASSLTGGTNQPQHF
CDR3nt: TGTGCCAGCAGCTTAACAGGGGGGACCAATCAGCCCCAGCATTTT

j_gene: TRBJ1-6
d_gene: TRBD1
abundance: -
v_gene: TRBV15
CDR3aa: CATSRGGDRGNSPLHF
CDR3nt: TGTGCCACCAGCAGAGGAGGCGACAGGGGGAATTCACCCCTCCACTTT

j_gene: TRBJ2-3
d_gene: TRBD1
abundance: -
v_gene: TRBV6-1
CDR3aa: CASSEVYRGPDTQYF
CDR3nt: TGTGCCAGCAGTGAAGTTTACAGGGGGCCCGATACGCAGTATTTT

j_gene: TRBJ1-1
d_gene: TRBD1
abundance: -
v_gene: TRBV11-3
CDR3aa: CASRGLTGGLPMNTEAFF
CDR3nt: TGTGCCAGCAGGGGGTTGACAGGGGGCCTTCCCATGAACACTGAAGCTTTCTTT

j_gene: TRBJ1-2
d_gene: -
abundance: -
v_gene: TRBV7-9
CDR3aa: CASSSLTGPLLYGYTF
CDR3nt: TGTGCCAGCAGCTCCCTTACAGGTCCGCTTCTTTATGGCTACACCTTC

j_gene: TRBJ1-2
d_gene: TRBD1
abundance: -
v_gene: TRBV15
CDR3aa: CATSRTDQGVQYGYTF
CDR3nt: TGTGCCACCAGCAGAACTGATCAGGGGGTACAATATGGCTACACCTTC

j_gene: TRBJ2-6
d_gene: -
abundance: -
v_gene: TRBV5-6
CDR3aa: CASSFRGSGANVLTF
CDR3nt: TGTGCCAGCAGCTTCCGGGGTTCCGGGGCCAACGTCCTGACTTTC

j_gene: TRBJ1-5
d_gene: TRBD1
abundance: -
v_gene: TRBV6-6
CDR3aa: CASSYSSGQGNQPQHF
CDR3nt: TGTGCCAGCAGTTACTCGTCGGGACAGGGTAATCAGCCCCAGCATTTT

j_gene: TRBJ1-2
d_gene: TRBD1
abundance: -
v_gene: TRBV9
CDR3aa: CASGRGAGYTF
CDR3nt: TGTGCCAGCGGCAGGGGGGCAGGCTACACCTTC

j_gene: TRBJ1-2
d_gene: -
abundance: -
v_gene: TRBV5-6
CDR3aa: CASSLGGVLYGYTF
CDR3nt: TGTGCCAGCAGCTTGGGCGGGGTCCTCTATGGCTACACCTTC

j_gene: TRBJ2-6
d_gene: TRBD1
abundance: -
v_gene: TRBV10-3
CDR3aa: CAINPGQGKAGANVLTF
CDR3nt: TGTGCCATCAATCCGGGACAGGGGAAAGCTGGGGCCAACGTCCTGACTTTC

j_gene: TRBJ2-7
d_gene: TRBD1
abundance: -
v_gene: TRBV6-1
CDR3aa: CASSLDRGNEQYF
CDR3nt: TGTGCCAGCAGTCTAGACAGGGGGAACGAGCAGTACTTC

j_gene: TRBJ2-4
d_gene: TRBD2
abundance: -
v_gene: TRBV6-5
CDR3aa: CASSYSGGGAGIQYF
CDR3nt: TGTGCCAGCAGTTACTCGGGGGGGGGAGCGGGCATTCAGTACTTC

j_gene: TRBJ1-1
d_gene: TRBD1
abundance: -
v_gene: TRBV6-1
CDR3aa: CASSDHRGEAEAFF
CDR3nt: TGTGCCAGCAGTGACCACAGGGGGGAGGCTGAAGCTTTCTTT

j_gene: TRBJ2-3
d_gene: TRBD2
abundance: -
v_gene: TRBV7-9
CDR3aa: CASRPMGLVSTQYF
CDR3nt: TGTGCCAGCAGACCTATGGGACTAGTCTCTACGCAGTATTTT

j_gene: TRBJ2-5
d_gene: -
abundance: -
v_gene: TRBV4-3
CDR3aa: CASSQGVGAIWETQYF
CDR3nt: TGCGCCAGCAGCCAAGGGGTAGGGGCGATATGGGAGACCCAGTACTTC

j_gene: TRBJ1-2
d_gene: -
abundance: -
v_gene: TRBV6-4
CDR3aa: CASSPAGFSYGYTF
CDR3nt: TGTGCCAGCAGCCCTGCGGGTTTTAGCTATGGCTACACCTTC

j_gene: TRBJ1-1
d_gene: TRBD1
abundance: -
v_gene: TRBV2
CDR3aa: CASSPSAGTDNTEAFF
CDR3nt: TGTGCCAGCTCTCCATCAGCAGGGACAGACAACACTGAAGCTTTCTTT

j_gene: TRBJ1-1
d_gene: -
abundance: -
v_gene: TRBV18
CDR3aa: CASSPPPNTEAFF
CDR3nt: TGTGCCAGCTCACCACCCCCAAACACTGAAGCTTTCTTT

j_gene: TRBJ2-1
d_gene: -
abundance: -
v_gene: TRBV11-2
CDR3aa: CASSTGGDRVYNEQFF
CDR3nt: TGTGCCAGCAGCACGGGGGGGGACAGGGTCTACAATGAGCAGTTCTTC

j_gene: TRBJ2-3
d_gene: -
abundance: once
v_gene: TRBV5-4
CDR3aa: CASSLAGLDTQYF
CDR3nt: TGTGCCAGCAGCTTGGCAGGGCTAGATACGCAGTATTTT

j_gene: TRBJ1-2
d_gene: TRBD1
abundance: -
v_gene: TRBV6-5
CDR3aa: CASRSPGTANYGYTF
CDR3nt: TGTGCCAGCAGATCACCCGGGACAGCCAACTATGGCTACACCTTC

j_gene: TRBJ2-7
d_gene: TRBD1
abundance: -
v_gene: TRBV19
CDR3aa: CASSKQGAAYEQYF
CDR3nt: TGTGCCAGTAGTAAACAGGGGGCTGCCTACGAGCAGTACTTC

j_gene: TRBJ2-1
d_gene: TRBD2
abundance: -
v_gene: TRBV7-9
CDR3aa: CASSLLAGGGKEQFF
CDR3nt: TGTGCCAGCAGCTTGCTAGCGGGGGGGGGCAAGGAGCAGTTCTTC

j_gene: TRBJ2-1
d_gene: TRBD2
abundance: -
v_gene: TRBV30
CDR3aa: CAWSSGRGGATYNEQFF
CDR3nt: TGTGCCTGGAGTTCTGGTCGGGGGGGGGCCACCTACAATGAGCAGTTCTTC

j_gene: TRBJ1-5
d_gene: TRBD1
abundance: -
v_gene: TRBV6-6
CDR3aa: CASSSTGVNQPQHF
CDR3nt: TGTGCCAGCAGCTCCACAGGGGTTAATCAGCCCCAGCATTTT

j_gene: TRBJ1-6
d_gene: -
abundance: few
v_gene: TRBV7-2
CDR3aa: CASSRLVGWTASSPLHF
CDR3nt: TGTGCCAGCAGCCGCTTAGTAGGGTGGACAGCCTCTTCACCCCTCCACTTT

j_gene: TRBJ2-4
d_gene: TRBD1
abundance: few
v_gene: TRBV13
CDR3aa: CASSLGTGKNIQYF
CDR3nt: TGTGCCAGCAGCTTGGGGACAGGGAAAAACATTCAGTACTTC

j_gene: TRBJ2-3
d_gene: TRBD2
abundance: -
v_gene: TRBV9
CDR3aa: CASSVSGGASTDTQYF
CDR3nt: TGTGCCAGCAGCGTTAGCGGGGGGGCTAGCACAGATACGCAGTATTTT

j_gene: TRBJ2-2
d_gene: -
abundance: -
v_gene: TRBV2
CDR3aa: CASSLGRAYTGELFF
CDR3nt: TGTGCCAGCAGTCTGGGCAGGGCCTACACCGGGGAGCTGTTTTTT

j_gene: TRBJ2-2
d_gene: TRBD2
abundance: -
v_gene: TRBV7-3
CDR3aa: CASSLTSSGANTGELFF
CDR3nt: TGTGCCAGCAGCTTAACGAGTAGCGGGGCTAACACCGGGGAGCTGTTTTTT

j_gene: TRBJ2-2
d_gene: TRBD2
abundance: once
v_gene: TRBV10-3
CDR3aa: CAISEGNSGGPDTGELFF
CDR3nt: TGTGCCATCAGTGAGGGGAATAGCGGGGGGCCAGACACCGGGGAGCTGTTTTTT